This T cell receptor beta chain derives from a study of blood T cell repertoires in COVID-19. As for the study in general: COVID-19 samples collected from the United States, Italy and Spain covered acute and convalescent phases. The analysed material was cDNA or gDNA that came from T cells, B-cell-depleted T cells, or PBMCs.

The CDR3 is 13 amino acids. Germline-derived CDR1 and CDR2 are MDHEN and SYDVKM. The V and J ends lost 3 bases and 8 bases respectively, with 13 bases between them. As originally analysed: Reference gene primer amplification gave estimated nucleated cell counts. Sequenced by immunoSEQ multiplex PCR; TCRdb stores in-frame clones only, minus some. V and J calls and clone size follow that table, whereas D and trimming were derived from the DNA. The table lists tens of thousands of clones, about 88% of them singletons, with about 26% in the top ten. The sample consisted of peripheral blood. This clonotype was sampled from a woman at least 80 years old with active or convalescent COVID-19. V gene TRBV28 combines with J gene TRBJ1-2; perhaps TRBD1 as D (5 bases). This CDR3 reads CASSFRGAGGYTF. As DNA, the CDR3 is TGTGCCAGCAGTTTTAGGGGTGCGGGGGGCTACACCTTC.